Shown below are 32 T cell receptor beta chains from a single sample sequenced in a study of T cell responses to AZD1222 COVID-19 vaccine. Sequencing used immunoSEQ multiplex PCR; TCRdb keeps in-frame clones, though not all of them. The sample has about 140,000 clones; nearly 95% are singletons. Sequenced here: peripheral blood, sampled on day 0 of AZD1222 vaccination. These receptors were obtained from an adult in good health.

This clone has a handful of counts. This chain uses TRBV18 with TRBJ2-7; 10 bases are shared with TRBD2. The CDR3 contains 15 residues. Germline V CDR1 and CDR2: KGHSH, LQKENI. The V and J ends lost 2 bases and 6 bases, in that order; junction bases with no gene match: 7. CDR3 sequence reads: CASSPNLAGDAEQYF. The DNA for the CDR3 is TGTGCCAGCTCACCAAACCTAGCGGGAGATGCCGAGCAGTACTTC.

Of note for this clone: Relative to the germline gene, one junction end is altered; a read error may explain this. The chain links TRBV3-1 (or the pseudogene TRBV3-2) to TRBJ2-7; 11 bases are shared with TRBD2. Per germline, CDR1 LGHDT and CDR2 YNNKEL (reference sequence). The CDR3 covers 14 residues. DNA for the CDR3: TGTGCCAGCACCCAAGGGACTAGCGGCCTAGAGCAGTACTTC. Its translation: CASTQGTSGLEQYF.

Only one count was recorded for this clone. The rearrangement uses TRBV7-2 and TRBJ1-6, with 7 bases lining up with TRBD1. V dropped 4 bases and J dropped 8; count of bases not matched to a gene: 5. Looked up from germline, CDR1 is SGHTA and CDR2 is FQGNSA. The length of the CDR3 is 14 residues. For the CDR3, the DNA is TGTGCCAGCAGCTGGACAGGTGAATATTCACCCCTCCACTTT. As protein: CASSWTGEYSPLHF.

The chain combines TRBV27 with TRBJ1-6; no clear D gene. V was clipped by 3 bases and J by 2 bases, with 8 bases between them. CDR1 MNHEY and CDR2 SMNVEV come from the germline V gene (reference sequence). This CDR3 has 15 residues. This chain's CDR3 is CASSLGGTYNSPLHF. The CDR3 coding sequence is TGTGCCAGCAGTTTGGGTGGCACCTATAATTCACCCCTCCACTTT.

The V gene is TRBV7-2, the J gene TRBJ1-1; 7 bases align to TRBD1. V lost 7 bases, J lost 4 bases, and 9 bases stayed unmatched. The germline V gene has CDR1 SGHTA and CDR2 FQGNSA. This CDR3 comprises 14 residues. CDR3 region: CASTFRDRGTEAFF. Written as DNA, the CDR3 is TGTGCCAGCACCTTCCGGGACAGAGGCACTGAAGCTTTCTTT.

CDR3 loop: CASARERGATYEQYF. The CDR3 bases are TGCGCCAGCGCCCGAGAAAGGGGGGCCACCTACGAGCAGTACTTC. This sequence joins TRBV10-1 and TRBJ2-7; D may correspond to TRBD1 or TRBD2 (6 bases each). Germline lookup yields CDR1 WNHNN and CDR2 SYGVQD (reference sequence). V lost 8 bases and J 2 bases, leaving 19 bases between the germline ends. This CDR3 has 15 residues.

The chain uses TRBV30 and TRBJ1-2; D uncertain. The CDR3 runs to 14 residues. Germline assignment: CDR1 GTSNPN and CDR2 SVGIG (reference sequence). V was trimmed by 5 bases and J by 2 bases, leaving 15 bases between them. CDR3 coding DNA: TGTGCCTGGGTTCGGCCGGGAGGGAACTATGGCTACACCTTC. Amino acids: CAWVRPGGNYGYTF.

The J gene is TRBJ1-1, the V gene TRBV5-4; TRBD1 matches at 10 bases. The germline V gene has CDR1 SGHNT and CDR2 YYREEE (reference sequence). The length of the CDR3 is 15 residues. V shed 4 bases and J 7 bases; nucleotides not matched to a gene: 10. CDR3 bases: TGTGCCAGCAGCCATGTGGACAGGGGGTTCGGTGAAGCTTTCTTT. This sequence encodes CASSHVDRGFGEAFF.

The genes are TRBV13 and TRBJ1-3; D gene uncertain. CDR3 size: 15 residues. V dropped 4 bases and J dropped 0 bases, with 10 bases sitting between them. Germline V CDR1 and CDR2: PRHDT, FYEKMQ (reference sequence). CDR3 sequence (DNA): TGTGCCAGCAGCTCCTGGGTGAGCTCTGGAAACACCATATATTTT. This translates into CASSSWVSSGNTIYF.

The chain has TRBV4-2 and TRBJ2-7; 7 bases align to TRBD1. The V gene end was trimmed by 1 base and the J gene end by 1 base; junction bases not matched to a gene: 4. The CDR3 consists of 15 residues. Germline CDR1 LGHNA, CDR2 YNFKEQ. The CDR3 spells CASSQADRSSYEQYF. The CDR3 DNA reads TGTGCCAGCAGCCAAGCGGACAGGTCATCCTACGAGCAGTACTTC.

This clone was seen only a few times. This rearrangement joins TRBV7-8 to TRBJ1-2, with 7 nucleotides matching TRBD1. Germline trimming cut 5 bases from V and 8 bases from J; bases unmatched to any gene: 11. The CDR3 is 14 amino acids. CDR1 SGHVS and CDR2 FQNEAQ come from the germline V gene. CDR3 DNA: TGTGCCAGCAGCCGAATCGGCAGGGGGAGGGGCTACACCTTC. It specifies CASSRIGRGRGYTF.

V gene TRBV28 combines with J gene TRBJ2-7, with TRBD2 matching 10 bases. This CDR3 region has 17 residues. The junction had 9 bases not matched to a gene; V was cut back by 2 bases and J by 2 bases. From germline, CDR1 is MDHEN and CDR2 SYDVKM. The CDR3 DNA sequence: TGTGCCAGCAGTTTACTCCTGAGCGGGAGGGCCCCCTACGAGCAGTACTTC. It is translated as CASSLLLSGRAPYEQYF.

The V and J genes are TRBV7-9 and TRBJ2-1, with TRBD1 matching over 8 bases. The CDR3 is 15 amino acids. Germline V lookup: CDR1 SEHNR, CDR2 FQNEAQ (reference sequence). The J segment lost 2 bases and the V segment lost 6 bases, leaving 6 bases of the junction unmatched. Here the CDR3 reads CASSKTGDAYNEQFF. CDR3 in DNA: TGTGCCAGCAGTAAGACAGGGGATGCCTACAATGAGCAGTTCTTC.

This clone appeared once. V usage is TRBV28 and J usage is TRBJ1-1, with D hard to call. Germline-derived CDR1 and CDR2 are MDHEN and SYDVKM. The CDR3 sequence is 12 residues long. The V end lost 7 bases, the J end lost 0 bases, and 6 bases lay between the germline ends. CDR3 sequence reads: CASTVVNTEAFF. The CDR3 bases are TGTGCCAGCACCGTCGTGAACACTGAAGCTTTCTTT.

The rearrangement joins TRBV7-2 to TRBJ2-1; TRBD1 agrees at 9 bases. J was trimmed by 3 bases and V by 0 bases; bases with no gene match: 0. The CDR3 consists of 15 residues. Per germline, CDR1 SGHTA and CDR2 FQGNSA. CDR3 bases: TGTGCCAGCAGCTTAGCGGGACAGGGCTACAATGAGCAGTTCTTC. It translates to CASSLAGQGYNEQFF. Combining the CDR3 with reference TRBV7-2 and TRBJ2-1 gives the whole variable domain GAGVSQSPSNKVTEKGKDVELRCDPISGHTALYWYRQSLGQGLEFLIYFQGNSAPDKSGLPSDRFSAERTGGSVSTLTIQRTQQEDSAVYLCASSLAGQGYNEQFFGPGTRLTVL.

The chain carries TRBV7-9 and TRBJ2-1, with TRBD1 as a possible D gene (6 bases). The CDR3 is 15 residues long. V gave up 10 bases and J gave up 0 bases, with 16 bases separating them. Per germline, CDR1 SEHNR and CDR2 FQNEAQ (reference sequence). Here the CDR3 reads CATPPTQGSYNEQFF. The CDR3 region has the DNA TGTGCCACCCCCCCGACACAGGGCTCCTACAATGAGCAGTTCTTC.

This sequence joins TRBV11-1 and TRBJ2-2, with no clear D. In germline, CDR1 is SGHAT, CDR2 FQDESV (reference sequence). V dropped 8 bases and J dropped 6 bases, with 10 bases sitting between them. The CDR3 runs to 12 residues. The chain's CDR3 is CASLQSAGELFF. CDR3 DNA sequence: TGTGCCAGCCTACAAAGCGCCGGGGAGCTGTTTTTT.

This clone has just one count. V and J are TRBV4-2 and TRBJ2-7; D remains ambiguous. The V and J ends lost 4 bases and 0 bases respectively, with 4 bases between them. This CDR3 contains 12 residues. Germline CDR1 and CDR2: LGHNA and YNFKEQ. This CDR3 is CASSPSSYEQYF. In DNA form, the CDR3 reads TGTGCCAGCAGCCCTAGCTCCTACGAGCAGTACTTC.

This clone has just a few counts. The chain uses TRBV28 and TRBJ2-5; a weak D match, TRBD1 (6 bases). With 5 bases removed from V and 4 bases from J, the gap between germline ends came to 14 bases. CDR3 length equals 14 residues. CDR1 is MDHEN, CDR2 SYDVKM, per germline. In nucleotides, the CDR3 is TGTGCCAGCAGTATTTCAGGGGAATCAGAGACCCAGTACTTC. Translating gives CASSISGESETQYF.

This clone was seen just once. This chain links TRBV28 with TRBJ1-5, with D tentatively TRBD1 (5 bases). Germline CDR1 and CDR2: MDHEN and SYDVKM. The CDR3 spans 17 residues. V lost 6 bases and J lost 0, with 18 bases in between. In nucleotides, the CDR3 is TGTGCCAGCAGCCTTATGGGGCAGGAGTATAGCAATCAGCCCCAGCATTTT. Encoded protein: CASSLMGQEYSNQPQHF.

The genes are TRBV18 and TRBJ1-6; D may be TRBD1 (6 bases). This CDR3 region has 16 residues. Per the germline V gene, CDR1 is KGHSH and CDR2 is LQKENI. Trimming stripped 4 bases from V and 8 bases from J, with 18 bases between. The CDR3 region has the DNA TGTGCCAGCTCACAAGGGGGGGGCCGGTTCGATTCACCCCTCCACTTT. It is translated as CASSQGGGRFDSPLHF.

The rearrangement joins TRBV3-1 (or the pseudogene TRBV3-2) to TRBJ2-7; D uncertain. Trimming cost V 1 base and J 6 bases, with 10 bases left between them. CDR3 length: 13 residues. Germline CDR1 reads LGHDT; CDR2 reads YNNKEL (reference sequence). The chain's CDR3 is CASSQVASGEQYF. As DNA, the CDR3 is TGTGCCAGCAGCCAAGTTGCATCGGGCGAGCAGTACTTC.

J is TRBJ2-2 and V is TRBV12-3 or TRBV12-4; D unclear. The CDR3 has 12 residues. Trimming cost V 6 bases and J 1 base, with 3 bases left between them. The CDR3 DNA reads TGTGCCAGCAGCCGGAACACCGGGGAGCTGTTTTTT. Its protein product is CASSRNTGELFF.

The table lists this clone with a count of one. The chain is built from TRBV5-4 and TRBJ2-5, with 12 bases lining up with TRBD1. The CDR3 length is 16 residues. V trimming: 5 bases; J trimming: 5 bases; junction bases outside the gene matches: 10. Germline-derived CDR1 and CDR2 are SGHNT and YYREEE (reference sequence). The CDR3 reads CASSPFGTGGWETQYF. Here the CDR3 DNA reads TGTGCCAGCAGTCCGTTCGGGACAGGGGGCTGGGAGACCCAGTACTTC.

V and J are TRBV7-8 and TRBJ1-6, with D possibly TRBD1 on 6 matching bases. The germline CDR1 and CDR2 sequences are SGHVS and FQNEAQ. V gave up 2 bases and J gave up 1 base, with 18 bases separating them. The length of the CDR3 is 19 residues. The CDR3 region has the DNA TGTGCCAGCAGCTTAAGTTATGGACCAACAGGGTCCTATAATTCACCCCTCCACTTT. Encoded protein: CASSLSYGPTGSYNSPLHF.

The chain combines TRBV7-9 with TRBJ2-1, with 7 bases that match TRBD2. CDR3 length: 15 amino acids. J was trimmed by 3 bases and V by 0 bases; bases with no gene match: 2. Germline CDR1 is SEHNR and CDR2 is FQNEAQ (reference sequence). CDR3 region: CASSLAGEGYNEQFF. The CDR3, as DNA: TGTGCCAGCAGCTTAGCAGGGGAGGGCTACAATGAGCAGTTCTTC.

V is TRBV19 and J is TRBJ1-2, with D possibly TRBD1 on 5 matching bases. Germline V lookup: CDR1 LNHDA, CDR2 SQIVND (reference sequence). The ends were cut back, 5 bases at V and 4 bases at J, with 17 bases in the middle. The CDR3 runs to 15 residues. As DNA, the CDR3 is TGTGCCAGTAGTCCCACCCTACAGGTCACCTATGGCTACACCTTC. Amino acid sequence: CASSPTLQVTYGYTF. Using reference TRBV19 and TRBJ1-2 for the parts outside the CDR3, the full variable domain is DGGITQSPKYLFRKEGQNVTLSCEQNLNHDAMYWYRQDPGQGLRLIYYSQIVNDFQKGDIAEGYSVSREKKESFPLTVTSAQKNPTAFYLCASSPTLQVTYGYTFGSGTRLTVV.

The chain combines TRBV30 with TRBJ2-7; 9 bases fit TRBD1. Germline V gene sequence: CDR1 GTSNPN, CDR2 SVGIG (reference sequence). CDR3 length: 14 amino acids. V lost 6 bases to trimming and J lost 6 bases; unmatched junction nucleotides: 12. In DNA, the CDR3 is TGTGCCTGTATTCCCCGGGACAGGGCCGCCGAGCAGTACTTC. Translating gives CACIPRDRAAEQYF.

The J gene is TRBJ1-6, the V gene TRBV3-1 (or the pseudogene TRBV3-2); D is uncertain. The CDR3 is 17 residues long. Trimming left V 4 bases short and J 5 bases short, with 18 bases between. Germline V gene data show CDR1 as LGHDT and CDR2 as YNNKEL (reference sequence). The CDR3 DNA reads as TGTGCCAGCAGCCGACTCGAGCAGCTTCGGAATAATTCACCCCTCCACTTT. Residues: CASSRLEQLRNNSPLHF.

This clone was counted a single time. The chain combines TRBV24-1 with TRBJ2-1; 9 bases line up with TRBD1. The V segment lost 4 bases and the J segment 6 bases; nucleotides outside the gene matches: 15. The length of the CDR3 is 18 residues. Germline lookup yields CDR1 KGHDR and CDR2 SFDVKD. CDR3 nucleotides: TGTGCCACCAGTGACCCAAAAACCGGGACAGGGAAAACCAATGAGCAGTTCTTC. Translated: CATSDPKTGTGKTNEQFF.

The chain carries TRBV21-1 and TRBJ1-5. TRBV21-1 is marked as a pseudogene. This CDR3 has 17 amino acids. DNA of the CDR3: TGTGCCAGCAGCGGGGGGGGTCCGGCAGCTAAGGGCCAGCCCCAGCATTTT. Amino acids: CASSGGGPAAKGQPQHF.

The chain links TRBV27 to TRBJ1-6, with 7 bases that match TRBD1. V dropped 6 bases and J dropped 0; count of bases not matched to a gene: 8. This CDR3 contains 17 residues. Germline V gene lookup returns CDR1 MNHEY and CDR2 SMNVEV (reference sequence). The CDR3 reads CASRRRGIGSYNSPLHF. The DNA for the CDR3 is TGTGCCAGCAGACGCAGGGGGATTGGCTCCTATAATTCACCCCTCCACTTT.